The 21 T cell receptor beta chains below were found in one sample sequenced in a study of blood T cell repertoires in COVID-19. Produced via immunoSEQ multiplex PCR; TCRdb's table is partial and in-frame only. The repertoire holds 120,000 to 150,000 clones, with approximately 84% as singletons. Input material: peripheral blood. The receptors here all came from a human donor with acute or convalescent COVID-19. The donor label of this sample is uncertain.

This chain uses TRBV24-1 with TRBJ2-1, with 10 bases fitting TRBD1. The V gene's germline CDR1 is KGHDR and CDR2 SFDVKD. After removal of 4 bases from V and 9 bases from J, the junction contained 8 bases not matched to a gene. The CDR3 is made up of 15 amino acids. The CDR3 region has the DNA TGTGCCACCAGTGACACCGGGACAGGGGACCGTGAGCAGTTCTTC. This translates into CATSDTGTGDREQFF.

This chain links TRBV19 with TRBJ2-1; 7 bases map to TRBD1. The length of the CDR3 is 15 residues. The V gene's germline CDR1 is LNHDA and CDR2 SQIVND (reference sequence). Trimming took 7 bases from V and 3 from J; bases not matched to a gene: 9. The CDR3 protein is CASTRQGSFYNEQFF. In DNA form, the CDR3 reads TGTGCCAGTACCCGACAGGGCTCTTTCTACAATGAGCAGTTCTTC. The variable domain in full, completed from reference TRBV19 and TRBJ2-1, reads DGGITQSPKYLFRKEGQNVTLSCEQNLNHDAMYWYRQDPGQGLRLIYYSQIVNDFQKGDIAEGYSVSREKKESFPLTVTSAQKNPTAFYLCASTRQGSFYNEQFFGPGTRLTVL.

The chain has TRBV2 and TRBJ2-2; 8 nucleotides match TRBD1. Per the germline V gene, CDR1 is SNHLY and CDR2 is FYNNEI. The CDR3 covers 15 residues. V dropped 5 bases and J dropped 4; count of bases not matched to a gene: 6. Here the CDR3 DNA reads TGTGCCAGCAGTATTGACAGGGGACCCACCGGGGAGCTGTTTTTT. Translated, it gives CASSIDRGPTGELFF.

The chain combines TRBV2 with TRBJ2-3; D is uncertain. CDR1 is SNHLY, CDR2 FYNNEI, per germline. V lost 5 bases and J lost 0, with 12 bases in between. The CDR3 spans 15 residues. CDR3 bases: TGTGCCAGCAGTAACACGTTTCTTAGCACAGATACGCAGTATTTT. This sequence encodes CASSNTFLSTDTQYF.

This chain connects TRBV19 to TRBJ2-5, with D perhaps matching TRBD1 (6 bases). This CDR3 contains 16 residues. Per the germline V gene, CDR1 is LNHDA and CDR2 is SQIVND (reference sequence). V gave up 1 base and J gave up 3 bases, with 15 bases separating them. Written as DNA, the CDR3 is TGTGCCAGTAGTATAGGGACAGAACGGGCCAAAGAGACCCAGTACTTC. Its protein is CASSIGTERAKETQYF.

This chain uses TRBV5-1 with TRBJ2-6; TRBD1 is a possible D gene (5 bases). Per the germline V gene, CDR1 is SGHRS and CDR2 is YFSETQ. The V end lost 4 bases, the J end lost 2 bases, and 22 bases lay between the germline ends. CDR3 length equals 19 residues. Here the CDR3 reads CASSVVPGRDMTGANVLTF. The CDR3, as DNA: TGCGCCAGCAGCGTGGTCCCGGGCAGGGATATGACTGGGGCCAACGTCCTGACTTTC.

The chain recombines TRBV30 with TRBJ2-3; possible D gene TRBD1, 5 bases. The V gene's germline CDR1 is GTSNPN and CDR2 SVGIG (reference sequence). V lost 1 base to trimming and J lost 3 bases, with 8 bases between them. The CDR3 has 13 residues. The CDR3 loop is CAWSGGATDTQYF. In nucleotides, the CDR3 is TGTGCCTGGAGTGGTGGGGCAACAGATACGCAGTATTTT.

The chain uses TRBV5-4 and TRBJ2-5, with D maybe TRBD2 (6 bases). The CDR3 has 14 amino acids. Germline values: CDR1 SGHNT, CDR2 YYREEE (reference sequence). The V end was cut by 4 bases, the J end by 2 bases, with 12 bases between. CDR3 DNA: TGTGCCAGCAGCCCTGGAGGGAATCAAGAGACCCAGTACTTC. It yields the protein CASSPGGNQETQYF.

J is TRBJ2-1 and V is TRBV4-3; 11 positions agree with TRBD2. The V gene's germline CDR1 is LGHNA and CDR2 YSLEER. The CDR3 runs 17 residues. V was clipped by 1 base and J by 6 bases; unmatched bases: 8. The CDR3 bases are TGCGCCAGCAGCCAAGTGCACGCGACTAGCGGGGTCAATGAGCAGTTCTTC. Protein sequence: CASSQVHATSGVNEQFF.

This clone was recorded once. The chain couples TRBV6-2 or TRBV6-3 to TRBJ2-7; 8 nucleotides agree with TRBD1. V trimming: 2 bases; J trimming: 5 bases; junction bases outside the gene matches: 11. The CDR3 runs to 16 residues. Germline V lookup: CDR1 MNHEY, CDR2 SVGEGT. The CDR3 DNA is TGTGCCAGCAGTTACCCTAGCAGGGGGCTCGGGCACGAGCAGTACTTC. Amino acids: CASSYPSRGLGHEQYF.

In this sample, this clone turned up once. The chain has TRBV19 and TRBJ2-7; the match to TRBD1 covers 7 bases. Germline values: CDR1 LNHDA, CDR2 SQIVND (reference sequence). The V gene end was trimmed by 1 base and the J gene end by 3 bases; junction bases not matched to a gene: 6. CDR3 length: 15 residues. CDR3 nucleotide sequence: TGTGCCAGTAGTATAGCAGGCAGGGGGATCTACGAGCAGTACTTC. As protein: CASSIAGRGIYEQYF.

The J gene is TRBJ1-1, the V gene TRBV19, with a possible D match to TRBD1 (6 bases). Germline values: CDR1 LNHDA, CDR2 SQIVND (reference sequence). The CDR3 is 15 residues long. Trimming removed 6 bases from V and 3 bases from J, with 17 bases in between. The CDR3 DNA reads as TGTGCCAGTAGGACCGCCAGGGGCGTGGACACTGAAGCTTTCTTT. Translated, it gives CASRTARGVDTEAFF.

The rearrangement uses TRBV7-8 and TRBJ2-1; TRBD2 aligns across 8 bases. Germline V CDR1 and CDR2: SGHVS, FQNEAQ. This CDR3 has 16 amino acids. Germline trimming cut 0 bases from V and 4 bases from J; bases unmatched to any gene: 5. The CDR3 DNA reads TGTGCCAGCAGCTTAGCTGAGCGGGGGATTTACAATGAGCAGTTCTTC. Translated, it gives CASSLAERGIYNEQFF.

This clone was seen only once. The chain couples TRBV6-5 to TRBJ1-6, with TRBD1 matching over 11 bases. V lost 6 bases to trimming and J lost 8 bases; unmatched junction nucleotides: 3. This CDR3 is 14 amino acids long. Germline CDR1 is MNHEY and CDR2 is SVGAGI. The CDR3 here is CASRPGQGDSPLHF. In nucleotides, the CDR3 is TGTGCCAGCAGACCGGGACAGGGGGATTCACCCCTCCACTTT.

The chain carries TRBV9 and TRBJ2-5, with D possibly matching TRBD2 (6 bases). Germline V CDR1 and CDR2: SGDLS, YYNGEE. The CDR3 consists of 15 residues. Trimming took off 3 bases at V and 4 bases at J, with 16 bases between the two ends. CDR3 loop: CASSGGVLPGETQYF. CDR3 DNA sequence: TGTGCCAGCAGCGGGGGGGTCCTGCCCGGAGAGACCCAGTACTTC.

This clone has only one observation. V is TRBV5-6 and J is TRBJ2-2; TRBD1 agrees at 9 bases. Germline CDR1 SGHDT, CDR2 YYEEEE. After removal of 1 base from V and 4 bases from J, the junction contained 2 bases not matched to a gene. The CDR3 extends over 15 amino acids. The CDR3 nucleotides are TGTGCCAGCAGCTTGCTGACAGGGGGCACCGGGGAGCTGTTTTTT. This sequence encodes CASSLLTGGTGELFF.

The V call is TRBV20-1, the J call TRBJ2-3, with 11 bases lining up with TRBD2. The CDR3 runs 15 residues. With V trimmed by 3 bases and J by 5 bases, 7 bases remained unmatched. CDR1 and CDR2 from the germline V gene are DFQATT and SNEGSKA (reference sequence). This CDR3 is CSASIAGGIGDTQYF. The CDR3 DNA reads TGCAGTGCTAGTATAGCGGGAGGGATTGGAGATACGCAGTATTTT.

Only a few counts were recorded for this clone. V gene TRBV5-1 combines with J gene TRBJ2-1; 11 bases fit TRBD1. Looked up from germline, CDR1 is SGHRS and CDR2 is YFSETQ. V shed 0 bases and J 5 bases; nucleotides not matched to a gene: 1. The CDR3 extends over 15 amino acids. CDR3 nucleotide sequence: TGCGCCAGCAGCTTGGGGGACAGGGGGAACAATGAGCAGTTCTTC. Residues: CASSLGDRGNNEQFF.

J is TRBJ2-1 and V is TRBV5-1, with TRBD2 matching over 13 bases. J was trimmed by 5 bases and V by 4 bases; bases with no gene match: 9. The CDR3 totals 17 residues. The germline CDR1 and CDR2 sequences are SGHRS and YFSETQ. The CDR3 DNA is TGCGCCAGCAGCGCGAGGACTAGCGGGAGACAAAACAATGAGCAGTTCTTC. Residues: CASSARTSGRQNNEQFF.

J is TRBJ1-5 and V is TRBV19; D is unclear. Germline CDR1 and CDR2: LNHDA and SQIVND (reference sequence). CDR3 length equals 17 residues. The V end lost 5 bases, the J end lost 0 bases, and 17 bases lay between the germline ends. The CDR3 DNA sequence: TGTGCCAGTAGTCTACAATTGACGGAGTATAGCAATCAGCCCCAGCATTTT. This gives the protein CASSLQLTEYSNQPQHF.

The chain links TRBV7-2 to TRBJ1-2; 7 nucleotides agree with TRBD1. The CDR3 is 16 amino acids. V lost 4 bases, J lost 1 base, and 9 bases stayed unmatched. Germline CDR1 reads SGHTA; CDR2 reads FQGNSA. CDR3 loop: CASSSLDRRFNYGYTF. The CDR3 DNA reads TGTGCCAGCAGCTCCCTGGACAGGCGCTTTAACTATGGCTACACCTTC.